This T cell receptor (beta chain) was sequenced in a study of blood T cell repertoires in COVID-19. Across the study: Sites across the United States, Italy and Spain contributed samples from acute and convalescent COVID-19. From T cells, B-cell-depleted T cells, or PBMCs came the material, which was cDNA or gDNA.

In the source study's methods: From reference gene primer amplification, estimates of nucleated cell counts were derived. Method: immunoSEQ multiplex PCR; TCRdb's copy keeps in-frame clones and lacks some. From that table come the V and J calls and clone size; the DNA was used to work out D and trimming. Of 95,000 or so clones listed, roughly 90% are singletons. Trimming left V 2 bases short and J 4 bases short, with 9 bases between. The CDR3 has 14 amino acids. From germline, CDR1 is SNHLY and CDR2 FYNNEI. The origin of this receptor is an older man with active or convalescent COVID-19. The chain carries TRBV2 and TRBJ1-5; D remains ambiguous. Sequencing used peripheral blood. For the CDR3, the DNA is TGTGCCAGCAGTGAAATTTCTCAGAATCAGCCCCAGCATTTT. Translation: CASSEISQNQPQHF.